Given below is one T cell receptor beta chain in context. Amplification used 60 Vbeta primers and 13 Jbeta primers. Original handling: Some 11 million of the roughly 80 million unique TCR beta chains counted in a later analysis were shared. TCRdb's table, derived via immunoSEQ multiplex PCR, lists solely in-frame clones and lacks some. V and J calls and clone size are as listed in that table; D and trimming were resolved from the DNA. The table has roughly 190,000 clones, about 83% seen once; the top ten hold approximately 2.6%. V was cut by 3 bases and J by 2 bases, with 5 bases left in between. CDR1 SGHVS and CDR2 FQNEAQ come from the germline V gene. The length of the CDR3 is 13 residues. The data originate from a study of cytomegalovirus exposure and HLA in healthy donors.

Sequencing was carried out using PBMCs. The TCR was taken from a female donor in good health and CMV-seronegative. J is TRBJ1-3 and V is TRBV7-8; D is unclear. The CDR3 is CASSFGPGNTIYF. DNA of the CDR3: TGTGCCAGCAGCTTCGGTCCTGGAAACACCATATATTTT.